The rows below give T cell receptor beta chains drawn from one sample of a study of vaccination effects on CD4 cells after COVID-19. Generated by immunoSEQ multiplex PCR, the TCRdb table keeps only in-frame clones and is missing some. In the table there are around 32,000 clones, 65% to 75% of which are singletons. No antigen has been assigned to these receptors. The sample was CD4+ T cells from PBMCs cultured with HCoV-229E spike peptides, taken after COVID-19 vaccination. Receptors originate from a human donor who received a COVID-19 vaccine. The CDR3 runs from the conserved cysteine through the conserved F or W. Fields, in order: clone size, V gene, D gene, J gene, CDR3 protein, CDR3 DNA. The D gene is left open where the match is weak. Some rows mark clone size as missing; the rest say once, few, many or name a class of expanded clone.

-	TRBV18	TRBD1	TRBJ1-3	CASSQAQGVIMSSSGNTIYF	TGTGCCAGCTCTCAAGCTCAGGGGGTTATTATGTCTTCATCTGGAAACACCATATATTTT
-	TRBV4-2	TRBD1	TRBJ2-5	CASSPDRGRQETQYF	TGTGCCAGCAGCCCGGACAGGGGGAGGCAAGAGACCCAGTACTTC
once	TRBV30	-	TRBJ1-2	CAWTRQDRNYGYTF	TGTGCCTGGACCCGACAGGACAGAAACTATGGCTACACCTTC
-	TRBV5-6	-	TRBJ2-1	CASSPEWKGNYNEQFF	TGTGCCAGCAGCCCGGAATGGAAGGGTAACTACAATGAGCAGTTCTTC
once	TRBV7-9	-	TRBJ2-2	CASSLLGPLNPGELFF	TGTGCCAGCAGCCTATTGGGCCCTTTGAACCCCGGGGAGCTGTTTTTT
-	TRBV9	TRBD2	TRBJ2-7	CASSVATSGYYEQYF	TGTGCCAGCAGCGTAGCTACTAGCGGATACTACGAGCAGTACTTC
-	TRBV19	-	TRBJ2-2	CASKTLLGYAGELFF	TGTGCCAGTAAGACCCTCCTGGGGTACGCCGGGGAGCTGTTTTTT
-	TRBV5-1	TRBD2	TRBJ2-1	CASSQLAETYNEQFF	TGCGCCAGCAGCCAACTAGCGGAGACCTACAATGAGCAGTTCTTC
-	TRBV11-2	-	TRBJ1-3	CASSDRVTGNTIYF	TGTGCCAGCAGCGACCGAGTTACTGGAAACACCATATATTTT
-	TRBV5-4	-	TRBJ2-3	CASSLGGNKPTDTQYF	TGTGCCAGCAGCTTGGGAGGGAACAAGCCCACAGATACGCAGTATTTT
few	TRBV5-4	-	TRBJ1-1	CASSLGRGTMNTEAFF	TGTGCCAGCAGCTTGGGTCGCGGGACCATGAACACTGAAGCTTTCTTT
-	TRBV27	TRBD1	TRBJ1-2	CASRDRVSGYTF	TGTGCCAGCCGGGACAGGGTTAGTGGCTACACCTTC
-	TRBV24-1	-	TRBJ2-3	CATSDWSGTDTQYF	TGTGCCACCAGTGATTGGTCCGGCACAGATACGCAGTATTTT
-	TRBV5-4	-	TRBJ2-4	CASSLALGEAKNIQYF	TGTGCCAGCAGCTTGGCCCTAGGGGAGGCCAAAAACATTCAGTACTTC
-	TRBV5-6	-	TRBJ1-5	CASRLGPGSNQPQHF	TGTGCCAGCCGCCTGGGTCCTGGGAGCAATCAGCCCCAGCATTTT
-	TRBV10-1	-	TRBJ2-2	CASNSDNTGELFF	TGCGCCAGCAATAGCGACAACACCGGGGAGCTGTTTTTT
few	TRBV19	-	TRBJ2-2	CASHGLQTTGELFF	TGTGCCAGCCACGGACTACAGACCACCGGGGAGCTGTTTTTT
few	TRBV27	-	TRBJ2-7	CASSIRGSYEQYF	TGTGCCAGCAGTATTCGAGGGTCCTACGAGCAGTACTTC
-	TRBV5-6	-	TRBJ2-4	CASSFEGTKNIQYF	TGTGCCAGCAGCTTTGAGGGAACCAAAAACATTCAGTACTTC
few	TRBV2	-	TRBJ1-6	CASRGRTGTDSPLHF	TGTGCCAGCAGAGGGAGAACAGGGACCGATTCACCCCTCCACTTT
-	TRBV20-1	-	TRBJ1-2	CSARLSYGYTF	TGCAGTGCTAGACTTAGCTATGGCTACACCTTC
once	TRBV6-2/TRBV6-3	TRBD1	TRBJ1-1	CASSYYRQGPTEAFF	TGTGCCAGCAGTTACTACAGACAGGGACCCACTGAAGCTTTCTTT
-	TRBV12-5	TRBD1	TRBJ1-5	CASGTVPGQYSNQPQHF	TGTGCTAGTGGCACGGTCCCGGGACAGTATAGCAATCAGCCCCAGCATTTT
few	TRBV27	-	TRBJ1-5	CASSSLGPQHF	TGTGCCAGCAGTTCCCTAGGGCCCCAGCATTTT
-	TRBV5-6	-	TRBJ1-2	CASSAAGNYGYTF	TGTGCCAGCAGCGCCGCCGGCAACTATGGCTACACCTTC
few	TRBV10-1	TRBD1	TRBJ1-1	CASSNRGSGEAFF	TGCGCCAGCAGTAACAGGGGGTCGGGAGAAGCTTTCTTT
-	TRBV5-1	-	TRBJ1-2	CASGPSGDYGYTF	TGCGCCAGCGGCCCCTCGGGGGACTATGGCTACACCTTC
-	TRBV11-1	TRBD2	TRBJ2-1	CASSPLSGRGYYAQFF	TGTGCCAGCAGCCCCCTTTCGGGGCGGGGGTATTACGCGCAGTTCTTC
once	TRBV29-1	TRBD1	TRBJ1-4	CSVEYLGQGYEKLFF	TGCAGCGTTGAATACTTGGGACAGGGTTACGAAAAACTGTTTTTT
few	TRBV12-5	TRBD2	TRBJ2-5	CASGDRPPAGGGETQYF	TGTGCTAGTGGGGACAGGCCTCCAGCGGGAGGCGGGGAGACCCAGTACTTC
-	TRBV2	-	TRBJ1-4	CATKLQGYEKLFF	TGTGCCACCAAACTCCAGGGGTATGAAAAACTGTTTTTT
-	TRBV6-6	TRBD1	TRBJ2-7	CASSYGTGLNEQYF	TGTGCCAGCAGTTACGGGACAGGGTTGAACGAGCAGTACTTC
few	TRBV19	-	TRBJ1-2	CASSISRAVNYGYTF	TGTGCCAGTAGTATTAGCAGGGCTGTGAACTATGGCTACACCTTC
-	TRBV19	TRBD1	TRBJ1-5	CASRRDRIQNQPQHF	TGTGCCAGTAGACGGGACAGAATACAAAATCAGCCCCAGCATTTT
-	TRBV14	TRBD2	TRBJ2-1	CASTRLAGGRVEQFF	TGTGCCAGCACCAGACTAGCGGGAGGGCGTGTTGAGCAGTTCTTC
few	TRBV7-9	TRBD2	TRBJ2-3	CASSSRGGQVDTQYF	TGTGCCAGCAGCTCCCGGGGGGGCCAGGTAGATACGCAGTATTTT
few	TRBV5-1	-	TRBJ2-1	CASSLTIQGSYNEQFF	TGCGCCAGCAGCTTAACGATACAGGGCTCCTACAATGAGCAGTTCTTC
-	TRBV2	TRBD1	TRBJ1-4	CASRSLQGATNEKLFF	TGTGCCAGCAGGAGCTTACAGGGGGCAACTAATGAAAAACTGTTTTTT
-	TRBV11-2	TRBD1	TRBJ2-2	CASSSSGTGANTGELFF	TGTGCCAGCAGCTCTTCCGGGACAGGGGCGAACACCGGGGAGCTGTTTTTT
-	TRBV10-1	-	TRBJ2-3	CASSWADTQYF	TGCGCCAGCAGTTGGGCCGATACGCAGTATTTT